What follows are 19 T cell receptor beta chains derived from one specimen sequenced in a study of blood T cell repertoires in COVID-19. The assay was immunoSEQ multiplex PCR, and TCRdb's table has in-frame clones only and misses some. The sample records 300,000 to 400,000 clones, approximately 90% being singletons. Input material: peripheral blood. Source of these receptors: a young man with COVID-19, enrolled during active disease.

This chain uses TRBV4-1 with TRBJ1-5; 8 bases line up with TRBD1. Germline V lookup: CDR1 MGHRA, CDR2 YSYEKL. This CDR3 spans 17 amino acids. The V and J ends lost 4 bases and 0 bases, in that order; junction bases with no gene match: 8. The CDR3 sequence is CASSRKPGQDSNQPQHF. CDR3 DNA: TGCGCCAGCAGCCGAAAACCGGGACAGGATAGCAATCAGCCCCAGCATTTT.

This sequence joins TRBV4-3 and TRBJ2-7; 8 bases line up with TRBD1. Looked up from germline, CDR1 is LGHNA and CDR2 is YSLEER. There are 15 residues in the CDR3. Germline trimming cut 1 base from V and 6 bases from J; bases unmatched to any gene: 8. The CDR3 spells CASSQVTGAPGEQYF. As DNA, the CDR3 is TGCGCCAGCAGCCAAGTGACAGGGGCGCCTGGCGAGCAGTACTTC.

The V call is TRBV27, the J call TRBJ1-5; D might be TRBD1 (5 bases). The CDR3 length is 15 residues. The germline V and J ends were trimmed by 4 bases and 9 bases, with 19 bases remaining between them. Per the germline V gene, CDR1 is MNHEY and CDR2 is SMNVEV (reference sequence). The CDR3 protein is CASSSGDRFTGPQHF. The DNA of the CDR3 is TGTGCCAGCAGTTCGGGGGACCGATTTACTGGGCCCCAGCATTTT.

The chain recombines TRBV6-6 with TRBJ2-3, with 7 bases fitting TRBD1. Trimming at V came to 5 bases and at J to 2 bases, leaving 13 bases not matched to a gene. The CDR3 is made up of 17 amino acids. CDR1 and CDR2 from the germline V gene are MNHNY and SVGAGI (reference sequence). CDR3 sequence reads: CASSGSIRDRNTDTQYF. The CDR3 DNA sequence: TGTGCCAGCAGTGGATCGATCCGGGACAGAAACACAGATACGCAGTATTTT.

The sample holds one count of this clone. The CDR3 nucleotides are TGTGCCAGCAGCTTACGACTAGCGGGAGCCGTTTTAGAGACCCAGTACTTC. Translation: CASSLRLAGAVLETQYF. The chain joins TRBV7-2 to TRBJ2-5, with TRBD2 identical over 12 bases. Germline-derived CDR1 and CDR2 are SGHTA and FQGNSA. Trimming cost V 2 bases and J 4 bases; bases outside gene matches: 8. The CDR3 consists of 17 residues.

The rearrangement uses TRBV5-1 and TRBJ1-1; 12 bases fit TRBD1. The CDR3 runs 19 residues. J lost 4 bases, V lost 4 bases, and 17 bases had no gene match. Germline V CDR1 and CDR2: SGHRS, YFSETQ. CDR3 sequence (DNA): TGCGCCAGCAGCCACAGACCTTTAGGGACAGGGGGCGGAGGCACTGAAGCTTTCTTT. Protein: CASSHRPLGTGGGGTEAFF.

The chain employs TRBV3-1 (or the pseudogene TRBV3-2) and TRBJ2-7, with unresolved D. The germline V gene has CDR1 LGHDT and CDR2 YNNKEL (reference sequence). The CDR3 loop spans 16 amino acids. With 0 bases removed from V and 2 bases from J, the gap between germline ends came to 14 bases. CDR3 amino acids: CASSQDPRVPTYEQYF. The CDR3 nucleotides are TGTGCCAGCAGCCAAGACCCCCGGGTCCCCACCTACGAGCAGTACTTC.

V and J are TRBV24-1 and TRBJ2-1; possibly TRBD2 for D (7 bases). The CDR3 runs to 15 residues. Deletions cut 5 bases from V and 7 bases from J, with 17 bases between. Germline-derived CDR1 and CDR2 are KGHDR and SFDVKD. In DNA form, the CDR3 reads TGTGCCACCAGTGGGGGGGGCATCCCGGGGAATGAGCAGTTCTTC. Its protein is CATSGGGIPGNEQFF.

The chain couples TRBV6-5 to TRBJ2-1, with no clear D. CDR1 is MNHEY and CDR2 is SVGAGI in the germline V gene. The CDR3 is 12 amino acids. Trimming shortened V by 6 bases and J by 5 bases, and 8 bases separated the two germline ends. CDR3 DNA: TGTGCCAGCAGATCACGAGACAATGAGCAGTTCTTC. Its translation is CASRSRDNEQFF.

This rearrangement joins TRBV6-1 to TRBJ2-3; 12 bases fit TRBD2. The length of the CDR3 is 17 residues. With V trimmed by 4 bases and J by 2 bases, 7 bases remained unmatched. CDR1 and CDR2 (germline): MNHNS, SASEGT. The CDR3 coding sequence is TGTGCCAGCAGTGTATCTTGGACTAGCGGGGACACAGATACGCAGTATTTT. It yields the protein CASSVSWTSGDTDTQYF.

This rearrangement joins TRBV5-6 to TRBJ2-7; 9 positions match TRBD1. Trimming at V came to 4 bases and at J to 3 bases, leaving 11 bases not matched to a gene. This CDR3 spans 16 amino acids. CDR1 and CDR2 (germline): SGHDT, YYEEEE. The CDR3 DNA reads TGTGCCAGCAGCCAACTCACCGGGACAGGGAACTACGAGCAGTACTTC. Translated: CASSQLTGTGNYEQYF.

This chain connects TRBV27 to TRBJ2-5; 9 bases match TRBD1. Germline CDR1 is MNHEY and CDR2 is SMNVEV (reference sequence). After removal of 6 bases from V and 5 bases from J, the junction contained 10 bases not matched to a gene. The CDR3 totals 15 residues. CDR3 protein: CASSYGTGLVETQYF. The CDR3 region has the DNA TGTGCCAGCAGCTACGGGACAGGGCTTGTGGAGACCCAGTACTTC.

This CDR3 is CASRFGQGTEAFF. The CDR3 region has the DNA TGTGCCAGCAGGTTCGGACAGGGGACTGAAGCTTTCTTT. This chain joins TRBV6-5 and TRBJ1-1, with 9 bases fitting TRBD1. Looked up from germline, CDR1 is MNHEY and CDR2 is SVGAGI. This CDR3 is built from 13 residues. Trimming cost V 6 bases and J 5 bases; bases outside gene matches: 4.

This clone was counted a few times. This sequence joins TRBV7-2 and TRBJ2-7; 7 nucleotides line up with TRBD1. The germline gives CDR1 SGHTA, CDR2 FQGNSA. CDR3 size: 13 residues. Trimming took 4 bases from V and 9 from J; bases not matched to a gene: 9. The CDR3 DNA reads TGTGCCAGCAGCTCCACAGGGGCCTGGTGGCAGTACTTC. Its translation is CASSSTGAWWQYF. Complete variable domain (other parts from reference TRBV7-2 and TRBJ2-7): GAGVSQSPSNKVTEKGKDVELRCDPISGHTALYWYRQSLGQGLEFLIYFQGNSAPDKSGLPSDRFSAERTGGSVSTLTIQRTQQEDSAVYLCASSSTGAWWQYFGPGTRLTVT.

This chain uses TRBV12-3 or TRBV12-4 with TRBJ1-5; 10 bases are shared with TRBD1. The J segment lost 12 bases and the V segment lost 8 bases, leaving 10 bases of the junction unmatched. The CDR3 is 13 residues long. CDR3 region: CASRETGGASQHF. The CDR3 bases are TGTGCCAGCCGAGAGACAGGGGGCGCAAGCCAGCATTTT.

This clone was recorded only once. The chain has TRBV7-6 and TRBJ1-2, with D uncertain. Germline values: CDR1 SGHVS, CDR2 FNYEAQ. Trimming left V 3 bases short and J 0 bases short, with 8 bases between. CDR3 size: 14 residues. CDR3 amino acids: CASSFRPANYGYTF. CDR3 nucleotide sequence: TGTGCCAGCAGCTTTCGTCCAGCTAACTATGGCTACACCTTC. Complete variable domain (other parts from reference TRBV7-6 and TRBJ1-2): GAGVSQSPRYKVTKRGQDVALRCDPISGHVSLYWYRQALGQGPEFLTYFNYEAQQDKSGLPNDRFSAERPEGSISTLTIQRTEQRDSAMYRCASSFRPANYGYTFGSGTRLTVV.

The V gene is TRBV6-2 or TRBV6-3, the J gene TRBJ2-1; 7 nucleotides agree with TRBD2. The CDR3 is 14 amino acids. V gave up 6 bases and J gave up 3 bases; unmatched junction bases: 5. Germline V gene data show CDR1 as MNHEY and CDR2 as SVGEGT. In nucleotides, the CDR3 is TGTGCCAGCAGCGGGGGGACCAACTACAATGAGCAGTTCTTC. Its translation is CASSGGTNYNEQFF.

The CDR3 bases are TGTGCCATCAGTGACCCAGGGCCATACGAGCAGTACTTC. It yields the protein CAISDPGPYEQYF. This chain uses TRBV10-3 with TRBJ2-7; D may be TRBD1 (5 bases). Germline V gives CDR1 ENHRY, CDR2 SYGVKD. The length of the CDR3 is 13 residues. Trimming removed 3 bases from V and 4 bases from J, with 10 bases in between.

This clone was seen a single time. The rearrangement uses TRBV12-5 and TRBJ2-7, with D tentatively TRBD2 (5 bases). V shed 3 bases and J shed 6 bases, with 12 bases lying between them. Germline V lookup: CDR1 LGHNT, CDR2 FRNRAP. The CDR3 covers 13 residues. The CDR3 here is CASGFGVSGEQYF. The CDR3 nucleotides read TGTGCTAGTGGTTTTGGGGTAAGCGGCGAGCAGTACTTC. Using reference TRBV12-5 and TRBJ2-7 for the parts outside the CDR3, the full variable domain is DARVTQTPRHKVTEMGQEVTMRCQPILGHNTVFWYRQTMMQGLELLAYFRNRAPLDDSGMPKDRFSAEMPDATLATLKIQPSEPRDSAVYFCASGFGVSGEQYFGPGTRLTVT.